The next 30 T cell receptor beta chains were all read from a single sample in a study of T cells in Graves' hyperthyroidism and ophthalmopathy. The TCR beta CDR3 regions underwent amplification using RNA transcripts as the source. First-round RT-PCR with HTBI primers amplified the TCR CDR3 region. TCRdb itself ran the multiplex PCR reads through MiXCR, one entry per CDR3 protein. Of hundreds of thousands of distinct CDR3 sequences in the sample, 15% to 20% were seen once. Sequenced: blood. These TCRs come from a woman between 40 and 50 years old with Graves' ophthalmopathy.

CDR3 loop: CASSSQGREAFF. The CDR3 region has the DNA TGTGCCAGCAGCTCCCAGGGTCGGGAAGCTTTCTTT. This chain joins TRBV13 and TRBJ1-1, with TRBD1 as a possible D gene (5 bases). The CDR3 is 12 residues long. Trimming pared 4 bases from V and 8 bases from J, leaving 11 bases between. The germline CDR1 and CDR2 sequences are PRHDT and FYEKMQ (reference sequence).

The V gene is TRBV9, the J gene TRBJ2-3, with 8 bases lining up with TRBD2. The CDR3 runs to 16 residues. Germline CDR1 reads SGDLS; CDR2 reads YYNGEE. The V segment lost 7 bases and the J segment 6 bases; nucleotides outside the gene matches: 16. The CDR3 DNA reads TGTGCCAGCTCCCCTTTTGCTAGCGGGCCGCGGGATACGCAGTATTTT. Translating gives CASSPFASGPRDTQYF.

V usage is TRBV12-3 or TRBV12-4 and J usage is TRBJ2-1; 14 positions agree with TRBD2. The ends lost 6 bases at V and 2 bases at J; junction bases unmatched: 3. This CDR3 region has 16 residues. For the CDR3, the DNA is TGTGCCAGCAGCGGACTAGCGGGAGGCACCTACAATGAGCAGTTCTTC. Amino acids: CASSGLAGGTYNEQFF.

This clonotype was found many times. The chain joins TRBV5-5 to TRBJ2-1; D uncertain. The CDR3 sequence is 13 residues long. V was shortened by 0 bases and J by 10 bases, with 11 bases between the two germline ends. In germline, CDR1 is SGHKS, CDR2 YYEKEE (reference sequence). The CDR3 loop reads CASSLGYLLEQFF. CDR3 DNA sequence: TGTGCCAGCAGCTTGGGATACCTACTCGAGCAGTTCTTC. The full variable domain, in which reference TRBV5-5 and TRBJ2-1 provide the parts outside the CDR3, is DAGVTQSPTHLIKTRGQQVTLRCSPISGHKSVSWYQQVLGQGPQFIFQYYEKEERGRGNFPDRFSARQFPNYSSELNVNALLLGDSALYLCASSLGYLLEQFFGPGTRLTVL.

J is TRBJ1-5 and V is TRBV28, with D possibly matching TRBD1 (6 bases). Germline V gives CDR1 MDHEN, CDR2 SYDVKM. V lost 6 bases and J 6 bases, leaving 9 bases between the germline ends. The CDR3 runs to 12 residues. The CDR3 here is CASRGAAQPQHF. The CDR3 coding sequence is TGTGCCAGCAGGGGGGCGGCTCAGCCCCAGCATTTT. The variable domain in full, completed from reference TRBV28 and TRBJ1-5, reads DVKVTQSSRYLVKRTGEKVFLECVQDMDHENMFWYRQDPGLGLRLIYFSYDVKMKEKGDIPEGYSVSREKKERFSLILESASTNQTSMYLCASRGAAQPQHFGDGTRLSIL.

The CDR3 loop is CASSSNSGEANYGYTF. The CDR3 region has the DNA TGTGCCAGCAGTTCAAACTCAGGGGAAGCTAACTATGGCTACACCTTC. This chain joins TRBV6-9 and TRBJ1-2; perhaps TRBD1 as D (6 bases). Trimming took 4 bases from V and 0 from J, leaving 15 bases between them. CDR1 is MNHGY and CDR2 is SVAAGI in the germline V gene. The CDR3 has 16 amino acids.

This clonotype was seen ten or more times. The gene calls are TRBV18 and TRBJ2-3; D uncertain. Germline values: CDR1 KGHSH, CDR2 LQKENI. The germline V and J ends were trimmed by 2 bases and 6 bases, with 9 bases remaining between them. The CDR3 contains 13 residues. CDR3 sequence: CASSPATVDTQYF. The DNA of the CDR3 is TGTGCCAGCTCACCAGCAACCGTGGATACGCAGTATTTT. The complete variable domain, with remaining parts taken from reference TRBV18 and TRBJ2-3, reads NAGVMQNPRHLVRRRGQEARLRCSPMKGHSHVYWYRQLPEEGLKFMVYLQKENIIDESGMPKERFSAEFPKEGPSILRIQQVVRGDSAAYFCASSPATVDTQYFGPGTRLTVL.

This clonotype was seen at least ten times. V and J are TRBV30 and TRBJ1-2; D is ambiguous. Trimming pared 0 bases from V and 7 bases from J, leaving 15 bases between. This CDR3 has 14 amino acids. Germline CDR1 reads GTSNPN; CDR2 reads SVGIG (reference sequence). In nucleotides, the CDR3 is TGTGCCTGGAGTGTACAAACTGGGCTGCGTGGCTACACCTTC. It specifies CAWSVQTGLRGYTF.

This clonotype was counted many times. The V gene is TRBV11-2, the J gene TRBJ1-1; D may be TRBD1 (6 bases). The length of the CDR3 is 15 residues. Germline V gives CDR1 SGHAT, CDR2 FQNNGV. V lost 5 bases, J lost 1 base, and 14 bases lay in between. The CDR3 protein is CASSPGGGRNTEAFF. CDR3 DNA sequence: TGTGCCAGCAGCCCCGGGGGGGGCAGGAACACTGAAGCTTTCTTT. Supplemented by reference TRBV11-2 and TRBJ1-1, the full variable domain reads EAGVAQSPRYKIIEKRQSVAFWCNPISGHATLYWYQQILGQGPKLLIQFQNNGVVDDSQLPKDRFSAERLKGVDSTLKIQPAKLEDSAVYLCASSPGGGRNTEAFFGQGTRLTVV.

This clonotype appeared many times. V and J are TRBV11-2 and TRBJ2-7; possibly TRBD2 for D (5 bases). The CDR3 loop spans 15 amino acids. V lost 5 bases and J lost 6, with 20 bases in between. Germline V gene data show CDR1 as SGHAT and CDR2 as FQNNGV. The chain's CDR3 is CASSPGRAVAGEQYF. The CDR3 DNA is TGTGCCAGCAGCCCGGGCCGGGCCGTGGCGGGCGAGCAGTACTTC. Filled out from reference TRBV11-2 and TRBJ2-7, the complete variable domain reads EAGVAQSPRYKIIEKRQSVAFWCNPISGHATLYWYQQILGQGPKLLIQFQNNGVVDDSQLPKDRFSAERLKGVDSTLKIQPAKLEDSAVYLCASSPGRAVAGEQYFGPGTRLTVT.

There are many counts of this clonotype. V gene TRBV20-1 combines with J gene TRBJ1-1; no definite D call. Germline values: CDR1 DFQATT, CDR2 SNEGSKA (reference sequence). The CDR3 loop spans 12 amino acids. Between the trimmed V and J ends, which lost 7 bases and 4 bases, there was a span of 13 bases. CDR3 sequence (DNA): TGCAGTGGAGCACCAGTTGGCACTGAAGCTTTCTTT. Translation: CSGAPVGTEAFF.

Only a few counts were recorded for this clonotype. V gene TRBV20-1 combines with J gene TRBJ2-7, with 8 bases lining up with TRBD1. V shed 0 bases and J 2 bases; nucleotides not matched to a gene: 6. The CDR3 runs to 15 residues. Germline V gives CDR1 DFQATT, CDR2 SNEGSKA (reference sequence). The CDR3 sequence is CSARDDRGATYEQYF. In DNA form, the CDR3 reads TGCAGTGCTAGAGACGACAGGGGCGCTACCTACGAGCAGTACTTC.

This clonotype was found many times. The V call is TRBV7-2, the J call TRBJ2-1, with TRBD1 matching over 7 bases. V lost 2 bases to trimming and J lost 3 bases; unmatched junction nucleotides: 4. Per germline, CDR1 SGHTA and CDR2 FQGNSA. The CDR3 runs to 15 residues. This chain's CDR3 is CASSLTGAFYNEQFF. The CDR3 region has the DNA TGTGCCAGCAGCTTAACAGGGGCTTTCTACAATGAGCAGTTCTTC.

This clonotype was counted ten times or more. The chain links TRBV6-2 or TRBV6-3 to TRBJ1-1; D is possibly TRBD1 (6 bases). This CDR3 is 12 amino acids long. CDR1 and CDR2 (germline): MNHEY, SVGEGT. The germline V and J ends were trimmed by 7 bases and 8 bases, with 14 bases remaining between them. The CDR3 loop is CASNRAGGEAFF. The CDR3 nucleotides read TGTGCCAGCAACAGGGCGGGGGGAGAAGCTTTCTTT.

This clonotype was seen repeatedly, ten times or more. The chain carries TRBV28 and TRBJ2-5; the match to TRBD2 covers 7 bases. The ends lost 2 bases at V and 6 bases at J; junction bases unmatched: 3. The length of the CDR3 is 13 residues. Looked up from germline, CDR1 is MDHEN and CDR2 is SYDVKM. The CDR3 DNA sequence: TGTGCCAGCAGTTTAGCGGGAGAACAGACCCAGTACTTC. This translates into CASSLAGEQTQYF.

This clonotype was found many times. The CDR3: CASSSTSGRAPEQYF. CDR3 sequence (DNA): TGTGCCAGCAGCTCTACTAGCGGGAGGGCCCCCGAGCAGTACTTC. V is TRBV7-8 and J is TRBJ2-7; 13 bases are shared with TRBD2. Losses at the gene ends were 4 bases for V and 6 bases for J; bases not matched to a gene: 6. The CDR3 is 15 residues long. Germline V CDR1 and CDR2: SGHVS, FQNEAQ.

Remarks on this clonotype: With a much larger clone just one base away, this may be a read error. This chain connects TRBV5-1 to TRBJ1-4, with D unclear. The CDR3 has 14 residues. Per the germline V gene, CDR1 is SGHRS and CDR2 is YFSETQ. V shed 1 base and J shed 13 bases, with 17 bases lying between them. CDR3 nucleotides: TGCGCCAGCAGCTTGCGGAACCGGGAGGGAGGACTGTTTTTT. This encodes CASSLRNREGGLFF.

This clonotype was seen more than once but under ten times. The chain joins TRBV28 to TRBJ1-4, with D possibly matching TRBD1 (6 bases). V was trimmed by 3 bases and J by 15 bases, leaving 20 bases between them. The CDR3 length is 14 residues. Germline values: CDR1 MDHEN, CDR2 SYDVKM. CDR3 sequence (DNA): TGTGCCAGCAGTTTGGAGGGGGACGCGAGTAGTATGTTTTTT. Amino acid sequence: CASSLEGDASSMFF.

This clonotype was recorded at least ten times. The genes are TRBV10-3 and TRBJ1-1, with 8 bases matching TRBD1. The junction had 8 bases not matched to a gene; V was cut back by 7 bases and J by 4 bases. The CDR3 totals 14 residues. Looked up from germline, CDR1 is ENHRY and CDR2 is SYGVKD. CDR3 sequence reads: CAIKETGEFTEAFF. The CDR3 DNA follows: TGTGCCATCAAGGAGACAGGGGAATTCACTGAAGCTTTCTTT.

With respect to this clonotype: A much larger clonotype is one base distant, so this may be a read error. The rearrangement uses TRBV29-1 and TRBJ2-3; 9 bases fit TRBD1. CDR3 length: 16 amino acids. Losses at the gene ends were 1 base for V and 1 base for J; bases not matched to a gene: 6. Germline V gene data show CDR1 as SQVTM and CDR2 as ANQGSEA. The chain's CDR3 is CSVEGRTGVGTDTQYF. The CDR3 DNA reads TGCAGCGTTGAAGGGAGGACAGGGGTAGGCACAGATACGCAGTATTTT.

This clonotype was counted only a few times. This chain connects TRBV18 to TRBJ2-2; D may be TRBD1 (6 bases). The germline V and J ends were trimmed by 5 bases and 3 bases, with 7 bases remaining between them. The CDR3 runs 13 residues. CDR1 KGHSH and CDR2 LQKENI come from the germline V gene. The CDR3, as DNA: TGTGCCAGCTCAGGACAGTACACCGGGGAGCTGTTTTTT. Protein: CASSGQYTGELFF.

The gene calls are TRBV5-1 and TRBJ2-5, with 12 positions matching TRBD2. J lost 2 bases, V lost 4 bases, and 12 bases had no gene match. The CDR3 runs to 18 residues. The germline V gene encodes CDR1 SGHRS and CDR2 YFSETQ. CDR3 sequence reads: CASSPRLAGVGEQETQYF. CDR3 DNA: TGCGCCAGCAGCCCAAGACTAGCGGGAGTGGGGGAACAAGAGACCCAGTACTTC.

This chain connects TRBV30 to TRBJ2-3; 16 bases are shared with TRBD2. With V trimmed by 3 bases and J by 2 bases, 17 bases remained unmatched. Germline CDR1 GTSNPN, CDR2 SVGIG (reference sequence). CDR3 length: 21 amino acids. The CDR3, as DNA: TGTGCCTGGAGAGGGGTCCCCGGGACTAGCGGGGGGGCCTCTCCCACAGATACGCAGTATTTT. The encoded protein is CAWRGVPGTSGGASPTDTQYF.

This clonotype has only a few counts. The gene calls are TRBV5-1 and TRBJ1-4; a possible D gene is TRBD1 (6 bases). Germline CDR1 and CDR2: SGHRS and YFSETQ. This CDR3 is built from 15 residues. V lost 0 bases to trimming and J lost 8 bases, with 14 bases between them. The CDR3 loop is CASSLVAGASEKLFF. CDR3 in DNA: TGCGCCAGCAGCTTGGTGGCAGGGGCTTCCGAAAAACTGTTTTTT.

This clonotype was counted only a few times. This chain links TRBV11-1 with TRBJ2-3, with 7 bases identical to TRBD2. Germline lookup yields CDR1 SGHAT and CDR2 FQDESV (reference sequence). Trimming took 0 bases from V and 0 from J; bases not matched to a gene: 3. This CDR3 contains 16 residues. The CDR3 DNA is TGTGCCAGCAGCTTAGCGGGAGGGAGTAGCACAGATACGCAGTATTTT. It yields the protein CASSLAGGSSTDTQYF.

This clonotype was seen more than once but under ten times. The chain uses TRBV7-9 and TRBJ1-6, with TRBD1 matching over 8 bases. The trim removed 4 bases at V and 7 bases at J, leaving 12 bases unmatched. CDR3 size: 17 residues. Germline V gene lookup returns CDR1 SEHNR and CDR2 FQNEAQ (reference sequence). CDR3 DNA: TGTGCCAGCAGCTCGTGGGGAGGGACAGGTGAAAATTCACCCCTCCACTTT. This codes for CASSSWGGTGENSPLHF. The entire variable domain, with the rest obtained from reference TRBV7-9 and TRBJ1-6, is as follows: DTGVSQNPRHKITKRGQNVTFRCDPISEHNRLYWYRQTLGQGPEFLTYFQNEAQLEKSRLLSDRFSAERPKGSFSTLEIQRTEQGDSAMYLCASSSWGGTGENSPLHFGNGTRLTVT.

CDR3 region: CASSSPGHYSGNTIYF. Here the CDR3 DNA reads TGTGCCAGTAGCTCACCGGGACATTACTCTGGAAACACCATATATTTT. The chain has TRBV28 and TRBJ1-3, with D maybe TRBD1 (6 bases). The V gene's germline CDR1 is MDHEN and CDR2 SYDVKM. The CDR3 length is 16 residues. Between the trimmed V and J ends, which lost 9 bases and 0 bases, there was a span of 18 bases.

This clonotype was counted many times. The chain is built from TRBV10-3 and TRBJ1-5, with a weak D call TRBD1 (5 bases). Germline loops: CDR1 ENHRY, CDR2 SYGVKD. Trimming took 4 bases from V and 2 from J, leaving 9 bases between them. There are 14 residues in the CDR3. CDR3 DNA: TGTGCCATCAGTGGGCAGGGTGGCAATCAGCCCCAGCATTTT. Amino acids: CAISGQGGNQPQHF.

The chain recombines TRBV10-3 with TRBJ2-1; TRBD1 matches 7 bases. The CDR3 spans 14 residues. The germline gives CDR1 ENHRY, CDR2 SYGVKD. J gave up 7 bases and V 6 bases, and 9 bases lay outside the gene matches. The CDR3 DNA sequence: TGTGCCATCAGAAAACAGGGGCCCCGTAATGAGCAGTTCTTC. Amino acid sequence: CAIRKQGPRNEQFF.

This clonotype was observed a few times. The junction does not match germline at one end; this may be a read error. The genes are TRBV27 and TRBJ2-1, with D possibly matching TRBD2 (6 bases). CDR1 and CDR2 (germline): MNHEY, SMNVEV (reference sequence). This CDR3 is built from 15 residues. CDR3 sequence: CASSLLGTANNEQLF. DNA for the CDR3: TGTGCCAGCAGTTTATTGGGGACTGCCAACAATGAGCAGCTCTTC.